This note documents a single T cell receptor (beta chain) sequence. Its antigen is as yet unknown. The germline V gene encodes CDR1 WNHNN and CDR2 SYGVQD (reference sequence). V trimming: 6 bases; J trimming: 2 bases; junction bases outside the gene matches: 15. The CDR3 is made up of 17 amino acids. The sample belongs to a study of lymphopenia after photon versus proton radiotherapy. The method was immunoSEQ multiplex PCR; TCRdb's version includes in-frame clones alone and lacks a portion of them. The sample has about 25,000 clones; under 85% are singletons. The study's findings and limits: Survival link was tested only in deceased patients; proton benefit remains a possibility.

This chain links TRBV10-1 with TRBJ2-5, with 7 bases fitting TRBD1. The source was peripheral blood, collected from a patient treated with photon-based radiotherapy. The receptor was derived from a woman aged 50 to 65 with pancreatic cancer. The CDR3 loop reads CASRGILQGREQETQYF. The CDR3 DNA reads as TGCGCCAGCAGGGGTATTTTACAGGGGAGAGAGCAAGAGACCCAGTACTTC.